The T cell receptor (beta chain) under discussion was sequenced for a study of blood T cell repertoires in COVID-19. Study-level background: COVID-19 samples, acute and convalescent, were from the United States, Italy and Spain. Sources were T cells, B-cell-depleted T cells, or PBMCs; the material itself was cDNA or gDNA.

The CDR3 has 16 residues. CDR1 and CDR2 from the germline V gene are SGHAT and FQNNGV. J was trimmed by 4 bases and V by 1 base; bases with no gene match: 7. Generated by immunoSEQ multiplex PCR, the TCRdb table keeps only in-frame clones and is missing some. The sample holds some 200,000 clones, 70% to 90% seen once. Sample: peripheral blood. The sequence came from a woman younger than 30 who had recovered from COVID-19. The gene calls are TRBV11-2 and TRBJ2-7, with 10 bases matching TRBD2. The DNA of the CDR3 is TGTGCCAGCAGCTTAGTGGTTAGCGGGAGGCGGTACGAGCAGTACTTC. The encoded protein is CASSLVVSGRRYEQYF.